This paragraph covers one T cell receptor (beta chain) sequence. The data are from a study of blood T cell repertoires in COVID-19. Across the study: COVID-19 samples collected from the United States, Italy and Spain covered acute and convalescent phases. In each case, the material was cDNA or gDNA derived from T cells, B-cell-depleted T cells, or PBMCs.

Original handling: Nucleated cell counts were estimated from reference gene primer amplification. Clones were sequenced by immunoSEQ multiplex PCR, and TCRdb holds only the in-frame ones, with some missing. V and J calls plus clone size are reproduced from that table; the DNA served to infer D and trimming. The table includes approximately 22,000 clones, about 73% detected once. The sample taken for sequencing was peripheral blood. The TCR originated in a human donor in a cohort sampled during active or convalescent COVID-19.

The CDR3 here is CASMYGNRAGDNEQFF. CDR3 coding DNA: TGCGCCAGCATGTACGGGAACAGGGCGGGGGACAATGAGCAGTTCTTC. V gene TRBV5-1 combines with J gene TRBJ2-1; a possible D gene is TRBD2 (7 bases). V was pared by 6 bases and J by 5 bases, with 21 bases between. The CDR3 totals 16 residues. Germline V gene lookup returns CDR1 SGHRS and CDR2 YFSETQ.